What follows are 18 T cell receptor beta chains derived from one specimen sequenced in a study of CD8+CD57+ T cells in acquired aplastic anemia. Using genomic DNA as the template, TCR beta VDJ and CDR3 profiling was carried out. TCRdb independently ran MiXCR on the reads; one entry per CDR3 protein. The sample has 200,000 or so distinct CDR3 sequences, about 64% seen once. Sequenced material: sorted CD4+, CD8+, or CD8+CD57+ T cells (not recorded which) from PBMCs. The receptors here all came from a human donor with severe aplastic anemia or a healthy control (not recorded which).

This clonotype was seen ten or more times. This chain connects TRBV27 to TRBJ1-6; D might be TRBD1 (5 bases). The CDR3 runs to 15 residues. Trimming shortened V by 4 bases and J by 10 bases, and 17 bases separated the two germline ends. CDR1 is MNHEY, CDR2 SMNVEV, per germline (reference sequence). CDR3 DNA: TGTGCCAGCAGTTCCATCTCCCAGGGAGGCTCACCCCTCCACTTT. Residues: CASSSISQGGSPLHF.

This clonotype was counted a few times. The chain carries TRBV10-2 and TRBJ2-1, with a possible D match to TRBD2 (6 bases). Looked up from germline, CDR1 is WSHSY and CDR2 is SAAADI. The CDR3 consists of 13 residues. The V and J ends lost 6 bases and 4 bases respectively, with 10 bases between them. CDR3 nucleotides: TGCGCCAGCAGATCGGGGAGGTACAATGAGCAGTTCTTC. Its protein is CASRSGRYNEQFF.

CDR3 amino acids: CATSDLPHLTGVSEKLFF. The CDR3 DNA follows: TGTGCCACCAGTGATTTGCCCCACCTGACAGGGGTAAGCGAAAAACTGTTTTTT. This chain uses TRBV24-1 with TRBJ1-4, with 8 bases that match TRBD1. Trimming cost V 0 bases and J 8 bases; bases outside gene matches: 13. Looked up from germline, CDR1 is KGHDR and CDR2 is SFDVKD. The CDR3 runs 18 residues.

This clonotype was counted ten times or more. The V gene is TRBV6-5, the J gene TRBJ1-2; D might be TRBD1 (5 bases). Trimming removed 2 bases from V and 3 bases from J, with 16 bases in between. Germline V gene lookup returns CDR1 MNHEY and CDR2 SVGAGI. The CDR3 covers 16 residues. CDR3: CASSYDPQEGYYGYTF. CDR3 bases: TGTGCCAGCAGTTACGACCCACAGGAGGGGTACTATGGCTACACCTTC.

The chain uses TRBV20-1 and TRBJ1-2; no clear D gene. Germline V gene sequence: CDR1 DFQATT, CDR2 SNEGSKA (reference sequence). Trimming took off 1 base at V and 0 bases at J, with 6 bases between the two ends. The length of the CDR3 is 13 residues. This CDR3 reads CSARGVANYGYTF. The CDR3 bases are TGCAGTGCTAGAGGGGTCGCTAACTATGGCTACACCTTC.

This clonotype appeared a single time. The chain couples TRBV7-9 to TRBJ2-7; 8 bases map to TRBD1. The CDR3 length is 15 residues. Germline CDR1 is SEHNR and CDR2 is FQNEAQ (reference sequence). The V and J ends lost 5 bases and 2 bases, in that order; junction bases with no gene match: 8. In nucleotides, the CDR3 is TGTGCCAGCAGCGCAGGACAGGGTGGAACCTACGAGCAGTACTTC. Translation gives CASSAGQGGTYEQYF.

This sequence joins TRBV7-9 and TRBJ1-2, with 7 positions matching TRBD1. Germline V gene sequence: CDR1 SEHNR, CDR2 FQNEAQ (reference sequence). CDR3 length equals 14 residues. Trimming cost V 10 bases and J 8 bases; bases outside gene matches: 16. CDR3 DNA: TGTGCCACCCGGTCCACAGGGGATGTGGGCGGCTACACCTTC. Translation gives CATRSTGDVGGYTF.

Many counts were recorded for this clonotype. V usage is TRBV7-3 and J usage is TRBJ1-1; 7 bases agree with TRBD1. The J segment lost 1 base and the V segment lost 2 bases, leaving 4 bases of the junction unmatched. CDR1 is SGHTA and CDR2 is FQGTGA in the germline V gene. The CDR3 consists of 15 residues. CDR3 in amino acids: CASSLLRQGNTEAFF. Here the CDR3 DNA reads TGTGCCAGCAGCTTACTCCGACAGGGGAACACTGAAGCTTTCTTT.

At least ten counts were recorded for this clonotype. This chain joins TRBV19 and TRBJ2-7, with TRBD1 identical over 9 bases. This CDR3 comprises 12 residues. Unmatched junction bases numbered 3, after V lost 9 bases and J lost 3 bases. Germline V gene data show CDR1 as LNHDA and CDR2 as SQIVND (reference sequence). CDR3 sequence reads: CASSDRGYEQYF. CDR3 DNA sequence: TGTGCCAGCTCGGACAGGGGCTACGAGCAGTACTTC. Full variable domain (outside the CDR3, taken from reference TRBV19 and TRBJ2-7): DGGITQSPKYLFRKEGQNVTLSCEQNLNHDAMYWYRQDPGQGLRLIYYSQIVNDFQKGDIAEGYSVSREKKESFPLTVTSAQKNPTAFYLCASSDRGYEQYFGPGTRLTVT.

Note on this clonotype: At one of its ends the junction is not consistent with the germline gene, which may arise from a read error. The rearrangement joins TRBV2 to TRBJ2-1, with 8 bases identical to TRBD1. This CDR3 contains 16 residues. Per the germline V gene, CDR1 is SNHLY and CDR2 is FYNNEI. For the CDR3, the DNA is TGTGCCACCAGTGATTTCCGACAGGGGATCTTCAATGAGCAGTTCTTC. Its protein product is CATSDFRQGIFNEQFF.

The CDR3 sequence: CSAGTGTYEQYF. The CDR3 region has the DNA TGCAGCGCCGGGACAGGAACCTACGAGCAGTACTTC. The chain joins TRBV29-1 to TRBJ2-7; 8 bases are shared with TRBD1. This CDR3 has 12 amino acids. Germline CDR1 and CDR2: SQVTM and ANQGSEA. With V trimmed by 7 bases and J by 2 bases, 4 bases remained unmatched.

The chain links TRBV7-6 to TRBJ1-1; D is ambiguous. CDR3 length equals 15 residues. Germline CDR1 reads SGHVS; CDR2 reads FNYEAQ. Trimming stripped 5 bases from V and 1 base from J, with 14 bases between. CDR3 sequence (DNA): TGTGCCAGCAGCCGTATGGCTGGTACGAACACTGAAGCTTTCTTT. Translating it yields CASSRMAGTNTEAFF.

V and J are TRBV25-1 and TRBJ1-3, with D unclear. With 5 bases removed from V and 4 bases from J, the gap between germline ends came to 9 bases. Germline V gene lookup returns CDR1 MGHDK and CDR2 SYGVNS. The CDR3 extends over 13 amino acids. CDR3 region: CASSPRVGNTIYF. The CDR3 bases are TGTGCCAGCAGTCCGAGGGTCGGAAACACCATATATTTT.

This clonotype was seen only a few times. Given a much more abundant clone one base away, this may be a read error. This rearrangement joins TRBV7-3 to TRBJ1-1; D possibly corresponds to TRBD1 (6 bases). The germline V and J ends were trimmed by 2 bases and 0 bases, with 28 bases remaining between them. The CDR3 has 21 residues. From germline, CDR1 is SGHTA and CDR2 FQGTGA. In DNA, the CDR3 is TGTGCCAGCAGCTTATTTGAACTACGCACACCCACAGGGATAATGAACACTGAAGCTTTCTTT. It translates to CASSLFELRTPTGIMNTEAFF.

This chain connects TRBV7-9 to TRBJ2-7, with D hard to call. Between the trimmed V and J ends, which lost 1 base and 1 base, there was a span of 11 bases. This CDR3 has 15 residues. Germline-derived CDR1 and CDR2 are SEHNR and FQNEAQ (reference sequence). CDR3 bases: TGTGCCAGCAGCTTAGGTCTGGGCAATTCCTACGAGCAGTACTTC. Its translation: CASSLGLGNSYEQYF.

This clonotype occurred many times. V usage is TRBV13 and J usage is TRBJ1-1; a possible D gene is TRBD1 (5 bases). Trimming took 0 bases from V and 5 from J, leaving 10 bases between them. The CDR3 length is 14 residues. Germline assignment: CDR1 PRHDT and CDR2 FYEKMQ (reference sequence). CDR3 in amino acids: CASSLGGTGTEAFF. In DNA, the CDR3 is TGTGCCAGCAGCTTAGGTGGGACGGGGACTGAAGCTTTCTTT.

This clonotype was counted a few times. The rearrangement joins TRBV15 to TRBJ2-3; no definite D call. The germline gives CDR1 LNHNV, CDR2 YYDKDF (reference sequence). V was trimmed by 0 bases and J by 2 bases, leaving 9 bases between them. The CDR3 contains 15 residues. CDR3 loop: CATSRDSQYTDTQYF. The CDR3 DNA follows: TGTGCCACCAGCAGAGATTCACAGTACACAGATACGCAGTATTTT.

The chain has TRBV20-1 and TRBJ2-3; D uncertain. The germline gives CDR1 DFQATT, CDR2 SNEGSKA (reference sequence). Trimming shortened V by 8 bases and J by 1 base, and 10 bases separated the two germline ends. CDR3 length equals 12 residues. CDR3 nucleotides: TGCAGTTTCGTCGCAGGCACAGATACGCAGTATTTT. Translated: CSFVAGTDTQYF.